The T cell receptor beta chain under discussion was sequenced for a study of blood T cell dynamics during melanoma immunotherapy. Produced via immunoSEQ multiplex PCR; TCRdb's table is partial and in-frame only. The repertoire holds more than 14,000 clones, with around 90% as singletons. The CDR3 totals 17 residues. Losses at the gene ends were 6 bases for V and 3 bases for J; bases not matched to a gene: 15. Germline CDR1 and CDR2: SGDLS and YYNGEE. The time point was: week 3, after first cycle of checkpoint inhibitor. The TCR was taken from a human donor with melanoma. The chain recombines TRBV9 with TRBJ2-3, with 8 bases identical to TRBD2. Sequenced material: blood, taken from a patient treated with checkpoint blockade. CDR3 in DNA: TGTGCCAGCACACCCCCTCCCGGAGCGGGAGTAACAGATACGCAGTATTTT. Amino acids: CASTPPPGAGVTDTQYF.